This TCR beta chain was retrieved from a study of T-cell memory formation after mild COVID-19. Study details: There were largely donor-specific TCR clusters.

A single record per CDR3 protein comes from TCRdb applying MiXCR to the 5' RACE reads. The profile shows 550,000 to 650,000 distinct CDR3 sequences, around a sixth of them singletons. This clonotype has more than one count but fewer than ten. The material sequenced was PBMCs or a T cell subset sorted from them (not recorded which). This receptor was taken from an adult woman who had mild COVID-19 (a few samples of this study predate the infection). Cell type and time point are not known.

CDR3 sequence: CSVEPVEGSHNQPQHF. The CDR3 coding sequence is TGCAGCGTTGAGCCTGTAGAAGGATCTCACAATCAGCCCCAGCATTTT. J is TRBJ1-5 and V is TRBV29-1; no clear D gene. With 3 bases removed from V and 3 bases from J, the gap between germline ends came to 18 bases. The CDR3 contains 16 residues. The germline gives CDR1 SQVTM, CDR2 ANQGSEA.